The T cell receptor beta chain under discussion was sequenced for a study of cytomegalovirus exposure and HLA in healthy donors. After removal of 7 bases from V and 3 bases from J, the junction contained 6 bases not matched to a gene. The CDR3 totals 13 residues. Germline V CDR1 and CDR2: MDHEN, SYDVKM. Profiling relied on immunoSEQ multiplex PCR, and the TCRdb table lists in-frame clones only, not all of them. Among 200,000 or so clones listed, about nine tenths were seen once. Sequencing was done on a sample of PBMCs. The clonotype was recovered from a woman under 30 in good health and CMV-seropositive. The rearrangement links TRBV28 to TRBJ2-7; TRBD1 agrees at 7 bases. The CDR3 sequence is CASNSNRGYEQYF. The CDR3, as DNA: TGTGCCAGCAATTCAAACAGGGGCTACGAGCAGTACTTC. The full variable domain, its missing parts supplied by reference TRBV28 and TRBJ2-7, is DVKVTQSSRYLVKRTGEKVFLECVQDMDHENMFWYRQDPGLGLRLIYFSYDVKMKEKGDIPEGYSVSREKKERFSLILESASTNQTSMYLCASNSNRGYEQYFGPGTRLTVT.